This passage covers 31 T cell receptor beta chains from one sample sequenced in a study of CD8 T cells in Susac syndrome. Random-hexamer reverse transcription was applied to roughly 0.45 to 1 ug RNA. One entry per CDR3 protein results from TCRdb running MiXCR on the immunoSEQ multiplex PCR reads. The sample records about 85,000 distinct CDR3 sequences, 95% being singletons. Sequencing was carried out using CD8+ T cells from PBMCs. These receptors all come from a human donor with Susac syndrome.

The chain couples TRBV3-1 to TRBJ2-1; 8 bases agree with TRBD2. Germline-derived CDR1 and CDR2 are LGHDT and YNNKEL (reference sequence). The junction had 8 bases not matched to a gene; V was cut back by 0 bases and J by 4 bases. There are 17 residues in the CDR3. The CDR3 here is CASSQDWSGGEYNEQFF. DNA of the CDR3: TGTGCCAGCAGCCAAGACTGGTCGGGAGGGGAATACAATGAGCAGTTCTTC.

The DNA of the CDR3 is TGTGCCAGCAGTGAAGTCTTGCCGTCTAGCGGGAGGTACGAGCAGTACTTC. It specifies CASSEVLPSSGRYEQYF. The V and J genes are TRBV2 and TRBJ2-7; TRBD2 matches at 11 bases. This CDR3 is 17 amino acids long. Germline lookup yields CDR1 SNHLY and CDR2 FYNNEI. Trimming at V came to 1 base and at J to 4 bases, leaving 9 bases not matched to a gene. Looking up the rest from reference TRBV2 and TRBJ2-7 gives the full variable domain: EPEVTQTPSHQVTQMGQEVILRCVPISNHLYFYWYRQILGQKVEFLVSFYNNEISEKSEIFDDQFSVERPDGSNFTLKIRSTKLEDSAMYFCASSEVLPSSGRYEQYFGPGTRLTVT.

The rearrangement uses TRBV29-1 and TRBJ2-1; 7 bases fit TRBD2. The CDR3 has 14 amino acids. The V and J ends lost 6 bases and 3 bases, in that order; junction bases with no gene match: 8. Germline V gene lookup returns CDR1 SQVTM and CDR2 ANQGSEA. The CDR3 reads CSVATSDIYNEQFF. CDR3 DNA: TGCAGCGTCGCTACTAGCGATATCTACAATGAGCAGTTCTTC.

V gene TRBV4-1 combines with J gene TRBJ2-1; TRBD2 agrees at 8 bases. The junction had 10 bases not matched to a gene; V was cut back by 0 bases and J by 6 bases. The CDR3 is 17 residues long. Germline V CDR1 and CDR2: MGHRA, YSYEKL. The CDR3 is CASSQDRSSGWINEQFF. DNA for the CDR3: TGCGCCAGCAGCCAAGATCGATCTAGCGGGTGGATCAATGAGCAGTTCTTC.

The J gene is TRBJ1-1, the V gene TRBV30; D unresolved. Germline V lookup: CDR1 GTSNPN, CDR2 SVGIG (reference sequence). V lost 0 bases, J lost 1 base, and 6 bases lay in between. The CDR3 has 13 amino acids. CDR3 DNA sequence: TGTGCCTGGAGTGTACTGAAGAACACTGAAGCTTTCTTT. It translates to CAWSVLKNTEAFF.

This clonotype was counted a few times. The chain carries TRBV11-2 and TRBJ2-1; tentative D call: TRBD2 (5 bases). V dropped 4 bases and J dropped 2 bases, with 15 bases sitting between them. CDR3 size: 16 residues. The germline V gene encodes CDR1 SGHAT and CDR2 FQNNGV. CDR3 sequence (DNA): TGTGCCAGCAGCTCCCATACTGACTACGCCTACAATGAGCAGTTCTTC. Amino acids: CASSSHTDYAYNEQFF.

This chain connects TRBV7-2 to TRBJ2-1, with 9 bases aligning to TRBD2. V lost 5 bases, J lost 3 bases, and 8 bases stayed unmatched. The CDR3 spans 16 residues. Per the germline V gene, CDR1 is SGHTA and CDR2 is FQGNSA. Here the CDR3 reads CASSPQLAGGYNEQFF. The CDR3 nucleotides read TGTGCCAGCAGCCCCCAACTAGCGGGTGGCTACAATGAGCAGTTCTTC.

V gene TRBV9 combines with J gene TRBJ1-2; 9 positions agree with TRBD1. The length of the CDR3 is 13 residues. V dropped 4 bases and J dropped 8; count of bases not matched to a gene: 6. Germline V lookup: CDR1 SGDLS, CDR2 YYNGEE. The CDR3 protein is CASSSRTGDGYTF. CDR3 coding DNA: TGTGCCAGCAGCTCCCGGACAGGGGACGGCTACACCTTC.

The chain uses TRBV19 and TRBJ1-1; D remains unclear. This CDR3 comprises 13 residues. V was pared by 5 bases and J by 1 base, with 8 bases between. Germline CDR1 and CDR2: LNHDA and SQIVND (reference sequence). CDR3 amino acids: CASSPLGNTEAFF. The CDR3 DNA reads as TGTGCCAGTAGTCCCCTGGGGAACACTGAAGCTTTCTTT.

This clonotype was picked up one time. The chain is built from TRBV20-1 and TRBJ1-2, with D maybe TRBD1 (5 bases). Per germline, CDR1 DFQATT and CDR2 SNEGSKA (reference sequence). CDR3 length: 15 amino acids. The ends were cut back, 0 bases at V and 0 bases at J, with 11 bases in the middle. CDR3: CSARDWGDPNYGYTF. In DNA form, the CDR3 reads TGCAGTGCTAGAGATTGGGGGGATCCTAACTATGGCTACACCTTC.

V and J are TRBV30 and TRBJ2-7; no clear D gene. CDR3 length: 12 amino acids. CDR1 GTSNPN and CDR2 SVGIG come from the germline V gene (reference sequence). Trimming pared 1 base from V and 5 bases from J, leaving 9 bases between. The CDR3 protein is CAWSALRNEQYF. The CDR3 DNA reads TGTGCCTGGAGTGCCTTAAGGAACGAGCAGTACTTC.

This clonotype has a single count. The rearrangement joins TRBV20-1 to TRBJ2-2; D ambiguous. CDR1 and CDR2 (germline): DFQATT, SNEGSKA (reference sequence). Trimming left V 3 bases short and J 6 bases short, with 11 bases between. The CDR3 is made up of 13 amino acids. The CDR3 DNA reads TGCAGTGCTAGGGTCCTATTAGCCGGGGAGCTGTTTTTT. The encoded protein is CSARVLLAGELFF.

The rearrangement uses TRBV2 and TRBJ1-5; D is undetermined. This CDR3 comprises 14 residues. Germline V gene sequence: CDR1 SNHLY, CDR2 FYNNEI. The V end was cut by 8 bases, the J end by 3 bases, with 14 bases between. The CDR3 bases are TGTGCCAGCGAGCGCGTGGGGTTCAATCAGCCCCAGCATTTT. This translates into CASERVGFNQPQHF.

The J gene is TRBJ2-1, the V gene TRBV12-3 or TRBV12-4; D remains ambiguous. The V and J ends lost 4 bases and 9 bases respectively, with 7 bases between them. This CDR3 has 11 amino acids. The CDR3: CASSSPTEQFF. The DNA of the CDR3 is TGTGCCAGCAGTTCCCCTACTGAGCAGTTCTTC.

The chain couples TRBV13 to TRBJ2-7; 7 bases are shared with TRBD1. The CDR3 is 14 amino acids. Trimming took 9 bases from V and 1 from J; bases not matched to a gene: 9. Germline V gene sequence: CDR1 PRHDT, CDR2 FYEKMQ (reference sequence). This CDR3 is CASALQGPSYEQYF. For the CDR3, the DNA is TGTGCCAGTGCCCTACAGGGGCCGTCCTACGAGCAGTACTTC.

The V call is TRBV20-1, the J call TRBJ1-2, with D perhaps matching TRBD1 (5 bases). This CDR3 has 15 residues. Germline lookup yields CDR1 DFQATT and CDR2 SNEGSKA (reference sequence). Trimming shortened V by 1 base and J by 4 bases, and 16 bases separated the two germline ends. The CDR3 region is CSARVRVASTYGYTF. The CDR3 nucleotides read TGCAGTGCTAGAGTCAGGGTCGCATCGACCTATGGCTACACCTTC.

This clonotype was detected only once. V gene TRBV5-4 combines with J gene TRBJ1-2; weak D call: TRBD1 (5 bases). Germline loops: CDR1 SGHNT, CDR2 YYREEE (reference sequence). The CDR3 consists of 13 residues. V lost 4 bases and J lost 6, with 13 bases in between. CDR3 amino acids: CASSPPDSDGYTF. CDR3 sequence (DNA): TGTGCCAGCAGCCCGCCTGACAGCGATGGCTACACCTTC. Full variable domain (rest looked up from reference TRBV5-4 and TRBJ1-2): ETGVTQSPTHLIKTRGQQVTLRCSSQSGHNTVSWYQQALGQGPQFIFQYYREEENGRGNFPPRFSGLQFPNYSSELNVNALELDDSALYLCASSPPDSDGYTFGSGTRLTVV.

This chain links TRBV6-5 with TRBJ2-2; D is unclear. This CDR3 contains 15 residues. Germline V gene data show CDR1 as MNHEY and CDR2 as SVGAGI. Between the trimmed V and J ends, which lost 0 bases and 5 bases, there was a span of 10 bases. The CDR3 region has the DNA TGTGCCAGCAGTTACTCGGACGGAGTTACCGGGGAGCTGTTTTTT. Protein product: CASSYSDGVTGELFF.

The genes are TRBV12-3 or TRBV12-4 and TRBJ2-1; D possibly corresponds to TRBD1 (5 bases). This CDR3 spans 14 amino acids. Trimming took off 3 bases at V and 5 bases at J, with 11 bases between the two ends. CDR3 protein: CASSFNWGNNEQFF. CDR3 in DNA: TGTGCCAGCAGTTTTAACTGGGGCAACAATGAGCAGTTCTTC.

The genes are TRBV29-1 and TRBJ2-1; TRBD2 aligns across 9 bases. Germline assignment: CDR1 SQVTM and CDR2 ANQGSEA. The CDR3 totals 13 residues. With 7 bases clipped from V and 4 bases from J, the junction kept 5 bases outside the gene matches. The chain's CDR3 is CSALLAGYNEQFF. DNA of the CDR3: TGCAGCGCCCTTCTAGCGGGGTACAATGAGCAGTTCTTC.

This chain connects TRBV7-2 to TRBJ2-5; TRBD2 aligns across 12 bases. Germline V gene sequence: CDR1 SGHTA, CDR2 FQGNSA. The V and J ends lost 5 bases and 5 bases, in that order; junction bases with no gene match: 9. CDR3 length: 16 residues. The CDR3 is CASSRNRTSGIETQYF. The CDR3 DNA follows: TGTGCCAGCAGCCGGAATCGGACTAGCGGGATCGAGACCCAGTACTTC.

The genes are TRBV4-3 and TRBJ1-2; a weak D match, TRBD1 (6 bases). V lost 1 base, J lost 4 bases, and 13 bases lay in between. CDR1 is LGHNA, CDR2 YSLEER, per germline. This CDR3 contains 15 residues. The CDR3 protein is CASSQGDNPVYGYTF. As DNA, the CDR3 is TGCGCCAGCAGCCAAGGGGACAACCCAGTCTATGGCTACACCTTC.

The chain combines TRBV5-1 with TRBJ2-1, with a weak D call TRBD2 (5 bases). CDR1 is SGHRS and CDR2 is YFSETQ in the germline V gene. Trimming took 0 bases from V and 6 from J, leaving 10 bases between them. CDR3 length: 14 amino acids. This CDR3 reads CASSLGRGFNEQFF. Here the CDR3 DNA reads TGCGCCAGCAGCTTGGGAAGAGGGTTCAATGAGCAGTTCTTC.

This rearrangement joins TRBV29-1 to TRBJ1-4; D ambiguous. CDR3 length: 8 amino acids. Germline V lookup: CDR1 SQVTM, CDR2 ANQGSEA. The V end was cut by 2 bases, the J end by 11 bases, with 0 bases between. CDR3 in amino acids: CSVEKLFF. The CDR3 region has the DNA TGCAGCGTTGAAAAACTGTTTTTT.

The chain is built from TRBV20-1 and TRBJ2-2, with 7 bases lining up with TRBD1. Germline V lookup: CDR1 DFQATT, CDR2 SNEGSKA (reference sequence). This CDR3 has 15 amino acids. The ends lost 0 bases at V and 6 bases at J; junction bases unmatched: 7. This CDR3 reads CSARDRGQAPGELFF. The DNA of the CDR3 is TGCAGTGCTAGAGATCGAGGACAGGCCCCCGGGGAGCTGTTTTTT.

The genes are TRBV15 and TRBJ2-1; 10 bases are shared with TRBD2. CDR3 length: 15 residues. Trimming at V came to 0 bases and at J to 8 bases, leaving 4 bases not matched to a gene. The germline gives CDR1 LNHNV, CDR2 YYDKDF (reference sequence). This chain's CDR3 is CATSRDRLAGDEQFF. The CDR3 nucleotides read TGTGCCACCAGCAGAGATAGGCTAGCGGGAGATGAGCAGTTCTTC.

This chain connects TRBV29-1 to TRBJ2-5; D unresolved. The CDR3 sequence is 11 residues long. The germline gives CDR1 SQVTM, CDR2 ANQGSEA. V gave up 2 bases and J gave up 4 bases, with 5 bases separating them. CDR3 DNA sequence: TGCAGCGTTGAATCCCGAGAGACCCAGTACTTC. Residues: CSVESRETQYF.

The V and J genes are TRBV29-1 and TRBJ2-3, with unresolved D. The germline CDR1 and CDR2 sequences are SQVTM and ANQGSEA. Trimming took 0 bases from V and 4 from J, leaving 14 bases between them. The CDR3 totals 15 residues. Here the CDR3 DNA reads TGCAGCGTTGAAGATCAGGACCAGCCCCCAGATACGCAGTATTTT. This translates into CSVEDQDQPPDTQYF.

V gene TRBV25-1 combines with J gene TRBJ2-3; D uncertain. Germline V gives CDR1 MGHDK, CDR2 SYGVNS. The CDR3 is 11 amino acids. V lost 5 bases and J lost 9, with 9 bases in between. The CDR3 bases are TGTGCCAGCAGTCCCGCCGGCACGCAGTATTTT. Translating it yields CASSPAGTQYF.

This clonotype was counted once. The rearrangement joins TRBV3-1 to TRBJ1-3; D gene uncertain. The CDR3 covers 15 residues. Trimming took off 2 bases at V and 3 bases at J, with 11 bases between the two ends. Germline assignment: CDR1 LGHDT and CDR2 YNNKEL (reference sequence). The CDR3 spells CASSQFGGSGNTIYF. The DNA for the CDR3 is TGTGCCAGCAGCCAATTTGGAGGGAGTGGAAACACCATATATTTT. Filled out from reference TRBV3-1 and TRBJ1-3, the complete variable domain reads DTAVSQTPKYLVTQMGNDKSIKCEQNLGHDTMYWYKQDSKKFLKIMFSYNNKELIINETVPNRFSPKSPDKAHLNLHINSLELGDSAVYFCASSQFGGSGNTIYFGEGSWLTVV.

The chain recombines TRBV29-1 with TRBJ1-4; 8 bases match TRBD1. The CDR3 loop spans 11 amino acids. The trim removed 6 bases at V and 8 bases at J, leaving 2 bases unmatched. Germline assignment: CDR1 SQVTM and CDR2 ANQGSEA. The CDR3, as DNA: TGCAGCGTGGACAGGGACGAAAAACTGTTTTTT. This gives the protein CSVDRDEKLFF. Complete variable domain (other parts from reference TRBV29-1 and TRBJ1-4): SAVISQKPSRDICQRGTSLTIQCQVDSQVTMMFWYRQQPGQSLTLIATANQGSEATYESGFVIDKFPISRPNLTFSTLTVSNMSPEDSSIYLCSVDRDEKLFFGSGTQLSVL.